The source of this T cell receptor (beta chain) is a study of blood T cells in healthy people across ages. Findings of the study overall: Long-lived donors exceeded aged donors in naive CD4+ cells and diversity.

Next came a second PCR, run for about 7 to 12 cycles, which used a sample-barcoded 5' primer along with a J-beta primer mix. In TCRdb, the 5' RACE reads were re-called with MiXCR into one record per CDR3 protein. The sample holds about 770,000 distinct CDR3 sequences, 44% seen once. The CDR3 has 16 residues. CDR1 and CDR2 (germline): SGHTA, FQGNSA. A remark on this clonotype: No antigen is known for it. Relative to the germline gene, one junction end is altered; a read error may explain this.

The sequence derives from a man in his 60s in good health. V is TRBV7-2 and J is TRBJ2-3, with D possibly matching TRBD1 (6 bases). The sequenced sample consisted of blood. The CDR3 nucleotides read TGTGCCAACAGCCCACAGGGCCGGATTGTCACAGATACGCAGTATTTT. This gives the protein CANSPQGRIVTDTQYF.